This T cell receptor beta chain was identified in a study of blood T cell repertoires in COVID-19. Study overall: Researchers got acute and convalescent COVID-19 samples from the United States, Italy and Spain. PBMCs, B-cell-depleted T cells, or T cells were the source of the cDNA or gDNA that made up the material.

In the original processing: For nucleated cells, counts were estimated from reference gene primer amplification. Method: immunoSEQ multiplex PCR; TCRdb's copy keeps in-frame clones and lacks some. Clone size and the V and J calls come from that table; the DNA yielded D and trimming. The sample consists of under 250,000 clones, approximately 86% of them appearing once. V lost 5 bases and J 7 bases, leaving 20 bases between the germline ends. The CDR3 length is 15 residues. CDR1 and CDR2 from the germline V gene are WNHNN and SYGVQD (reference sequence). The source material was peripheral blood. The clonotype was recovered from a woman in her 70s with active or convalescent COVID-19. The chain joins TRBV10-1 to TRBJ1-2; D call uncertain. The CDR3 is CASSFLSKRLFGYTF. CDR3 sequence (DNA): TGCGCCAGCAGTTTTCTCAGCAAGCGGTTGTTTGGCTACACCTTC.